The sequence of this T cell receptor beta chain was determined in a study of blood T cell repertoires in COVID-19. Overall study context: T cells, B-cell-depleted T cells, or PBMCs supplied cDNA or gDNA.

Here immunoSEQ multiplex PCR was the method, and the copy in TCRdb shows in-frame clones only, minus some. The sample consists of 130,000 to 150,000 clones, 70% to 90% of them appearing once. The junction had 6 bases not matched to a gene; V was cut back by 4 bases and J by 5 bases. The CDR3 loop spans 14 amino acids. Germline CDR1 LGHDT, CDR2 YNNKEL (reference sequence). The Seattle site enrolled patients during active infection and followed them longitudinally. The sample consisted of peripheral blood. The receptor's source is a woman aged 55-70 years with COVID-19, enrolled during active disease. The chain has TRBV3-1 (or the pseudogene TRBV3-2) and TRBJ2-3, with 7 bases aligning to TRBD2. The CDR3 bases are TGTGCCAGCAGCCCCCCTGGGGGGGGAGATACGCAGTATTTT. Its translation: CASSPPGGGDTQYF.